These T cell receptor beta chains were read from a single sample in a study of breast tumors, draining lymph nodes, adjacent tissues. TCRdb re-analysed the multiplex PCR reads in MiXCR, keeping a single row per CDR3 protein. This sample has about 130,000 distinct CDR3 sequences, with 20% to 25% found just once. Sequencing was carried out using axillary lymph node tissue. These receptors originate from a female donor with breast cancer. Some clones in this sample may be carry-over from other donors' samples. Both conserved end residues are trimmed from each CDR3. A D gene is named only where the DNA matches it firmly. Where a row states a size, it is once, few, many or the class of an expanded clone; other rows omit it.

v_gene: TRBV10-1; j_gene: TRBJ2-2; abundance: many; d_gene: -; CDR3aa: ASSPLAGPTGELF
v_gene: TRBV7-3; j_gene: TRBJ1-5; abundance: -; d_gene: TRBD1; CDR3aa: ASSPRGLSNQPQH
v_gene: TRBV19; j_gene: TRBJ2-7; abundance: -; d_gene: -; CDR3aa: ASSTRDTSRPSEQY
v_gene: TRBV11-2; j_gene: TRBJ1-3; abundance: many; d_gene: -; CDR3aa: ASSLDPGRTNTIY
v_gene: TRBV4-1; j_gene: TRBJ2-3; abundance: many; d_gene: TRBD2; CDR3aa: ASSHAVAGEVPSTDTQY
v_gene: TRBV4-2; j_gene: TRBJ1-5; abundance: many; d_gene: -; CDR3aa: ASSHAKGRDQPQH
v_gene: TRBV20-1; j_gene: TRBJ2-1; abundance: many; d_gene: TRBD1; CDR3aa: SAPGQGQNEQF
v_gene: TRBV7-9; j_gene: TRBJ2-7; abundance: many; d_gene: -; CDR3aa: ASSTQGLGEQY
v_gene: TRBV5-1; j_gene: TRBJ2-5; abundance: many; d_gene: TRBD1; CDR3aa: ASSKYTGGKETQY
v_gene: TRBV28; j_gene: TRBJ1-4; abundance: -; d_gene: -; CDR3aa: ASSLKGRLGNEKLF
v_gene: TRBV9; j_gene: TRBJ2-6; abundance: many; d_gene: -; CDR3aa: ASSKPGLGANVLT
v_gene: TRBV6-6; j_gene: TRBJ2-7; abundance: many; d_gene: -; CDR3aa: ASTRSVFDEQY
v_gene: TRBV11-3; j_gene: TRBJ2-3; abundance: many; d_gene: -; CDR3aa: ASSSGIRGTDTQY
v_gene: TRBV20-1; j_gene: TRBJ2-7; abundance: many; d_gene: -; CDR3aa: SARARPGSAVYEQY